This T cell receptor (beta chain) stems from a study of T-cell memory formation after mild COVID-19. In this sample, this clonotype turned up a few times. The target antigen is unknown. General study points: Day 15 to 85 contracting clones showed balanced CD4/CD8; day 15 to 37 expanders favored CD4+. Researchers found some responding clones in pre-infection memory, a sign that cross-reactive memory joined.

Germline V gene data show CDR1 as DFQATT and CDR2 as SNEGSKA (reference sequence). The CDR3 loop spans 19 amino acids. The V and J ends lost 6 bases and 8 bases, in that order; junction bases with no gene match: 23. Researchers used 5'RACE with constant-segment primers to make TCR alpha and TCR beta cDNA libraries that carry sample barcodes and UMIs. TCRdb called the 5' RACE reads again in MiXCR, with one record for every CDR3 protein. The table has 180,000 or so distinct CDR3 sequences, 16% seen once. The chain recombines TRBV20-1 with TRBJ2-1; 12 positions agree with TRBD2. The specimen was PBMCs or a T cell subset sorted from them (not recorded which). The receptor was derived from an adult woman who had mild COVID-19 (a few samples of this study predate the infection). Cell type and time point are not known. The chain's CDR3 is CSAIRRALAGGPVEHEQFF. In DNA, the CDR3 is TGCAGTGCCATCCGGCGGGCTCTAGCGGGGGGGCCCGTAGAGCATGAGCAGTTCTTC.